This TCR beta chain was captured in a study of memory CD4+ T cells and cytomegalovirus serostatus. The V end was cut by 2 bases, the J end by 1 base, with 16 bases between. Germline CDR1 reads SEHNR; CDR2 reads FQNEAQ (reference sequence). This CDR3 region has 17 residues. Here immunoSEQ multiplex PCR was the method, and the copy in TCRdb shows in-frame clones only, minus some. The data hold over 65,000 clones, with 76% observed a single time. The sort gate was single viable CD3+CD4+CD8-CD45RO+ cells for memory CD4+ T cells. Donors' CMV status reflects serum IgG against pp150, pp28, p38, p52. Positive selection with CD4 microbeads enriched total CD4+ T cells. Findings and caveats of the study: CD4+ memory repertoires contained about 40% of the roughly 150 reported CMV TCRbeta sequences.

On this clone: Its antigen is not identified.

The chain uses TRBV7-9 and TRBJ2-3; D not resolved. The material sequenced was memory CD4+ T cells from blood. This sequence originates from an adult in good health and CMV-seropositive. As DNA, the CDR3 is TGTGCCAGCAGCTTATTAGGACCAATTTTGGGCACAGATACGCAGTATTTT. It yields the protein CASSLLGPILGTDTQYF. The full variable domain, in which reference TRBV7-9 and TRBJ2-3 provide the parts outside the CDR3, is DTGVSQNPRHKITKRGQNVTFRCDPISEHNRLYWYRQTLGQGPEFLTYFQNEAQLEKSRLLSDRFSAERPKGSFSTLEIQRTEQGDSAMYLCASSLLGPILGTDTQYFGPGTRLTVL.